This is a list of T cell receptor beta chains from one sample in a study of Ad26.COV2.S vaccination and SARS-CoV-2 variants. The method was immunoSEQ multiplex PCR; TCRdb's version includes in-frame clones alone and lacks a portion of them. The sample has around 450,000 clones, 89% seen once. The material was peripheral blood, obtained in a trial of Ad26.COV2.S vaccine versus placebo. The receptor set was obtained from a person between 18 and 60 years old who received the Ad26.COV2.S COVID-19 vaccine or a placebo. The CDR3 runs from the conserved cysteine through the conserved F or W. The order of the fields is V gene, J gene, clone size, D gene, CDR3 protein, CDR3 DNA. A D gene is named only where the DNA matches it firmly. Clone size is shown for a subset of rows, as once, few, many or a class of expanded clone.

v_gene: TRBV7-8; j_gene: TRBJ1-6; abundance: NA; d_gene: NA; CDR3aa: CASSLRPFGSPLHF; CDR3nt: TGTGCCAGCAGCTTAAGACCCTTCGGGTCACCCCTCCACTTT
v_gene: TRBV30; j_gene: TRBJ2-4; abundance: NA; d_gene: NA; CDR3aa: CAWTRDSTGVQYF; CDR3nt: TGTGCCTGGACGAGGGACTCCACCGGGGTTCAGTACTTC
v_gene: TRBV6-5; j_gene: TRBJ1-2; abundance: NA; d_gene: TRBD1; CDR3aa: CASQGGLVGGYTF; CDR3nt: TGTGCCAGCCAAGGGGGCTTGGTAGGAGGCTACACCTTC
v_gene: TRBV6-5; j_gene: TRBJ1-2; abundance: NA; d_gene: NA; CDR3aa: CASSGFRGAGDGYTF; CDR3nt: TGTGCCAGCAGCGGTTTTCGGGGGGCTGGAGATGGCTACACCTTC
v_gene: TRBV7-2; j_gene: TRBJ1-2; abundance: NA; d_gene: TRBD1; CDR3aa: CASSIRQGPELRGYTF; CDR3nt: TGTGCCAGCAGCATCAGACAGGGGCCGGAGTTGAGGGGCTACACCTTC
v_gene: TRBV5-4; j_gene: TRBJ1-6; abundance: NA; d_gene: TRBD1; CDR3aa: CASSLKRGREGGSPLHF; CDR3nt: TGTGCCAGCAGCTTGAAGAGGGGGCGAGAGGGGGGCTCACCCCTCCACTTT
v_gene: TRBV9; j_gene: TRBJ1-3; abundance: once; d_gene: NA; CDR3aa: CASSVVRGSIYF; CDR3nt: TGTGCCAGCAGCGTAGTCCGGGGATCCATATATTTT
v_gene: TRBV6-4; j_gene: TRBJ2-1; abundance: NA; d_gene: NA; CDR3aa: CASNRGLASYNEQFF; CDR3nt: TGTGCCAGCAATAGGGGGCTAGCGTCCTACAATGAGCAGTTCTTC
v_gene: TRBV11-2; j_gene: TRBJ2-3; abundance: once; d_gene: NA; CDR3aa: CASSIVRGPDTQYF; CDR3nt: TGTGCCAGCAGCATCGTTCGAGGGCCAGATACGCAGTATTTT
v_gene: TRBV5-1; j_gene: TRBJ2-5; abundance: NA; d_gene: TRBD2; CDR3aa: CASSLSSGQETQYF; CDR3nt: TGCGCCAGCAGCCTCTCTAGCGGACAAGAGACCCAGTACTTC
v_gene: TRBV18; j_gene: TRBJ2-3; abundance: NA; d_gene: NA; CDR3aa: CASSPSGGPDTQYF; CDR3nt: TGTGCCAGCTCACCATCCGGGGGGCCAGATACGCAGTATTTT
v_gene: TRBV7-9; j_gene: TRBJ1-1; abundance: NA; d_gene: TRBD1; CDR3aa: CASSPRDRGRTEAFF; CDR3nt: TGTGCCAGCAGCCCCCGGGACAGGGGACGCACTGAAGCTTTCTTT
v_gene: TRBV9; j_gene: TRBJ2-5; abundance: NA; d_gene: TRBD2; CDR3aa: CASSHRALGGREETQYF; CDR3nt: TGTGCCAGCAGCCACCGGGCCCTTGGCGGGAGGGAAGAGACCCAGTACTTC
v_gene: TRBV6-5; j_gene: TRBJ2-3; abundance: NA; d_gene: NA; CDR3aa: CASSPRRNTQYF; CDR3nt: TGTGCCAGCAGTCCCCGCCGAAATACGCAGTATTTT
v_gene: TRBV9; j_gene: TRBJ1-1; abundance: NA; d_gene: NA; CDR3aa: CASSVLGGEAFF; CDR3nt: TGTGCCAGCAGCGTATTAGGCGGTGAAGCTTTCTTT
v_gene: TRBV5-1; j_gene: TRBJ2-5; abundance: once; d_gene: TRBD2; CDR3aa: CASSFRTSGRRAQYF; CDR3nt: TGCGCCAGCAGCTTTCGTACTAGCGGCCGCCGGGCCCAGTACTTC
v_gene: TRBV4-3; j_gene: TRBJ1-6; abundance: NA; d_gene: NA; CDR3aa: CASSQHGTLNSPLHF; CDR3nt: TGCGCCAGCAGCCAACACGGGACACTTAATTCACCCCTCCACTTT
v_gene: TRBV7-2; j_gene: TRBJ1-6; abundance: NA; d_gene: TRBD1; CDR3aa: CASSESRGEWSPLHF; CDR3nt: TGTGCCAGCAGCGAAAGCAGGGGGGAGTGGTCACCCCTCCACTTT
v_gene: TRBV7-8; j_gene: TRBJ1-5; abundance: NA; d_gene: NA; CDR3aa: CASSLDFGGDQPQHF; CDR3nt: TGTGCCAGCAGCTTAGATTTTGGGGGGGATCAGCCCCAGCATTTT
v_gene: TRBV7-8; j_gene: TRBJ1-3; abundance: few; d_gene: NA; CDR3aa: CASSLAHLGLGSGNTIYF; CDR3nt: TGTGCCAGCAGCTTAGCGCATTTGGGACTGGGATCTGGAAACACCATATATTTT
v_gene: TRBV18; j_gene: TRBJ1-1; abundance: NA; d_gene: NA; CDR3aa: CASSSTGGDTEAFF; CDR3nt: TGTGCCAGCTCCTCCACCGGGGGCGACACTGAAGCTTTCTTT
v_gene: TRBV14; j_gene: TRBJ1-1; abundance: NA; d_gene: NA; CDR3aa: CASSLYGNTEAFF; CDR3nt: TGTGCCAGCAGTCTGTACGGGAACACTGAAGCTTTCTTT
v_gene: TRBV24-1; j_gene: TRBJ1-5; abundance: NA; d_gene: NA; CDR3aa: CATSDLGTNQPQHF; CDR3nt: TGTGCCACCAGTGATTTGGGTACTAATCAGCCCCAGCATTTT
v_gene: TRBV20-1; j_gene: TRBJ2-5; abundance: NA; d_gene: NA; CDR3aa: CSASWVEETQYF; CDR3nt: TGCAGTGCTAGTTGGGTAGAAGAGACCCAGTACTTC
v_gene: TRBV7-2; j_gene: TRBJ2-1; abundance: NA; d_gene: NA; CDR3aa: CASSPTFSDNEQFF; CDR3nt: TGTGCCAGCAGCCCGACATTCTCCGACAATGAGCAGTTCTTC
v_gene: TRBV9; j_gene: TRBJ2-1; abundance: NA; d_gene: TRBD2; CDR3aa: CASSVNPTSEQFF; CDR3nt: TGTGCCAGCAGCGTAAACCCGACTAGCGAACAGTTCTTC
v_gene: TRBV5-8; j_gene: TRBJ2-3; abundance: NA; d_gene: NA; CDR3aa: CASSRWGTDTQYF; CDR3nt: TGTGCCAGCAGCCGGTGGGGGACAGATACGCAGTATTTT
v_gene: TRBV3-1/TRBV3-2; j_gene: TRBJ2-1; abundance: NA; d_gene: TRBD2; CDR3aa: CASSQTSGAYNEQFF; CDR3nt: TGTGCCAGCAGCCAAACTAGCGGGGCCTACAATGAGCAGTTCTTC
v_gene: TRBV28; j_gene: TRBJ1-4; abundance: NA; d_gene: TRBD1; CDR3aa: CASSGVGQGDAEKLFF; CDR3nt: TGTGCCAGCAGTGGAGTCGGACAGGGTGATGCTGAAAAACTGTTTTTT
v_gene: TRBV7-9; j_gene: TRBJ2-1; abundance: NA; d_gene: TRBD2; CDR3aa: CASSLAGGQNEQFF; CDR3nt: TGTGCCAGCAGCTTGGCGGGAGGTCAGAATGAGCAGTTCTTC
v_gene: TRBV27; j_gene: TRBJ2-1; abundance: NA; d_gene: TRBD2; CDR3aa: CASSSLSGRGSYNEQFF; CDR3nt: TGTGCCAGCAGTTCCCTTAGCGGGAGAGGGTCCTACAATGAGCAGTTCTTC
v_gene: TRBV5-6; j_gene: TRBJ2-5; abundance: NA; d_gene: NA; CDR3aa: CASSLWAETQYF; CDR3nt: TGTGCCAGCAGCTTGTGGGCCGAGACCCAGTACTTC
v_gene: TRBV13; j_gene: TRBJ2-1; abundance: NA; d_gene: NA; CDR3aa: CASRNNEQFF; CDR3nt: TGTGCCAGCAGGAACAATGAGCAGTTCTTC
v_gene: TRBV5-1; j_gene: TRBJ2-4; abundance: NA; d_gene: TRBD1; CDR3aa: CASSSGQGGIQYF; CDR3nt: TGCGCCAGCAGCTCTGGACAGGGTGGCATTCAGTACTTC
v_gene: TRBV9; j_gene: TRBJ2-3; abundance: NA; d_gene: TRBD2; CDR3aa: CASSDPGLAGGIDTQYF; CDR3nt: TGTGCCAGCAGCGATCCGGGACTAGCGGGAGGGATAGATACGCAGTATTTT
v_gene: TRBV10-3; j_gene: TRBJ1-2; abundance: NA; d_gene: NA; CDR3aa: CAITQGSGYTF; CDR3nt: TGTGCCATCACACAGGGAAGTGGCTACACCTTC
v_gene: TRBV11-3; j_gene: TRBJ2-7; abundance: NA; d_gene: NA; CDR3aa: CASSPTNSYEQYF; CDR3nt: TGTGCCAGCAGCCCAACTAACTCCTACGAGCAGTACTTC
v_gene: TRBV5-1; j_gene: TRBJ2-4; abundance: NA; d_gene: NA; CDR3aa: CASSLAEGGKNIQYF; CDR3nt: TGCGCCAGCAGCTTGGCCGAAGGGGGTAAAAACATTCAGTACTTC
v_gene: TRBV18; j_gene: TRBJ2-1; abundance: NA; d_gene: NA; CDR3aa: CASSPPSSAGNEQFF; CDR3nt: TGTGCCAGCTCACCACCTAGTAGCGCAGGGAATGAGCAGTTCTTC
v_gene: TRBV7-8; j_gene: TRBJ1-1; abundance: NA; d_gene: NA; CDR3aa: CASSQDPALTEAFF; CDR3nt: TGTGCCAGCAGCCAAGACCCGGCACTCACTGAAGCTTTCTTT
v_gene: TRBV9; j_gene: TRBJ2-1; abundance: NA; d_gene: NA; CDR3aa: CASSVVNGYYNEQFF; CDR3nt: TGTGCCAGCAGCGTAGTCAACGGCTACTACAATGAGCAGTTCTTC
v_gene: TRBV9; j_gene: TRBJ1-1; abundance: NA; d_gene: NA; CDR3aa: CASSVVPTNTEAFF; CDR3nt: TGTGCCAGCAGCGTAGTACCCACGAACACTGAAGCTTTCTTT
v_gene: TRBV7-8; j_gene: TRBJ2-5; abundance: NA; d_gene: TRBD1; CDR3aa: CASSLRQGEKETQYF; CDR3nt: TGTGCCAGCAGCTTACGACAGGGTGAAAAAGAGACCCAGTACTTC
v_gene: TRBV6-5; j_gene: TRBJ1-5; abundance: NA; d_gene: NA; CDR3aa: CASSLGRGQNQPQHF; CDR3nt: TGTGCCAGCAGTTTGGGTAGAGGCCAAAATCAGCCCCAGCATTTT
v_gene: TRBV9; j_gene: TRBJ2-2; abundance: NA; d_gene: NA; CDR3aa: CASSVGGMITGELFF; CDR3nt: TGTGCCAGCAGCGTAGGGGGGATGATTACCGGGGAGCTGTTTTTT
v_gene: TRBV9; j_gene: TRBJ2-2; abundance: NA; d_gene: TRBD1; CDR3aa: CASTQGQGVSFAGELFF; CDR3nt: TGTGCCAGCACACAGGGACAGGGAGTATCATTCGCCGGGGAGCTGTTTTTT
v_gene: TRBV12-3/TRBV12-4; j_gene: TRBJ1-3; abundance: NA; d_gene: NA; CDR3aa: CASTSSGNTIYF; CDR3nt: TGTGCCAGCACCTCGTCTGGAAACACCATATATTTT
v_gene: TRBV30; j_gene: TRBJ1-6; abundance: once; d_gene: NA; CDR3aa: CAWSVRADGTVWGSPLHF; CDR3nt: TGTGCCTGGAGTGTAAGAGCGGACGGTACGGTCTGGGGTTCACCCCTCCACTTT
v_gene: TRBV7-8; j_gene: TRBJ1-5; abundance: once; d_gene: NA; CDR3aa: CASSRGYSNQPQHF; CDR3nt: TGTGCCAGCAGCAGGGGTTATAGCAATCAGCCCCAGCATTTT
v_gene: TRBV10-3; j_gene: TRBJ2-5; abundance: NA; d_gene: TRBD2; CDR3aa: CAISGSGEETQYF; CDR3nt: TGTGCCATCAGTGGGAGCGGGGAAGAGACCCAGTACTTC
v_gene: TRBV7-2; j_gene: TRBJ1-4; abundance: NA; d_gene: NA; CDR3aa: CASSPQKITNEKLFF; CDR3nt: TGTGCCAGCAGCCCACAGAAGATAACTAATGAAAAACTGTTTTTT
v_gene: TRBV7-9; j_gene: TRBJ2-6; abundance: once; d_gene: NA; CDR3aa: CASSEPSLSEAGANVLTF; CDR3nt: TGTGCCAGCAGCGAGCCTAGCCTGTCTGAGGCTGGGGCCAACGTCCTGACTTTC
v_gene: TRBV12-3/TRBV12-4; j_gene: TRBJ1-2; abundance: NA; d_gene: NA; CDR3aa: CASSFREGHGYTF; CDR3nt: TGTGCCAGCAGTTTTAGAGAGGGACATGGCTACACCTTC
v_gene: TRBV6-6; j_gene: TRBJ2-1; abundance: NA; d_gene: NA; CDR3aa: CASSYGQGRYNEQFF; CDR3nt: TGTGCCAGCAGTTACGGGCAGGGCAGGTACAATGAGCAGTTCTTC
v_gene: TRBV6-5; j_gene: TRBJ1-4; abundance: few; d_gene: NA; CDR3aa: CASSPMGATNEKLFF; CDR3nt: TGTGCCAGCAGTCCTATGGGAGCAACTAATGAAAAACTGTTTTTT
v_gene: TRBV9; j_gene: TRBJ2-1; abundance: NA; d_gene: NA; CDR3aa: CASSVAGDSYNEQFF; CDR3nt: TGTGCCAGCAGCGTAGCAGGGGATTCCTACAATGAGCAGTTCTTC
v_gene: TRBV12-3/TRBV12-4; j_gene: TRBJ1-3; abundance: NA; d_gene: NA; CDR3aa: CASSLRPGNTIYF; CDR3nt: TGTGCCAGCAGTTTACGCCCTGGAAACACCATATATTTT
v_gene: TRBV1; j_gene: TRBJ2-1; abundance: NA; d_gene: NA; CDR3aa: CTSKYPPEQFF; CDR3nt: TGCACCAGCAAATATCCCCCTGAGCAGTTCTTC
v_gene: TRBV28; j_gene: TRBJ1-4; abundance: NA; d_gene: NA; CDR3aa: CASERLGEGGTNEKLFF; CDR3nt: TGTGCCAGCGAACGTCTCGGTGAGGGGGGGACTAATGAAAAACTGTTTTTT